The rows below give T cell receptor beta chains drawn from one sample of a study of T cells after somatic rescue of genetic block. TCRdb's table, derived via immunoSEQ multiplex PCR, lists solely in-frame clones and lacks some. This table has approximately 78,000 clones, about nine tenths appearing once. Sequencing was performed on peripheral blood mononuclear cells (PBMCs). The receptors derive from a man between 25 and 39 years old. Both conserved end residues are part of each CDR3. The D gene is left open where the match is weak. Clone size, where shown, is once, few, many, or a class for clones that have expanded.

>TRBV27|.|TRBJ2-1|.
TGTGCCAGCAGTCATCCGGGAGTCTCCTACAATGAGCAGTTCTTC
CASSHPGVSYNEQFF
>TRBV6-5|.|TRBJ2-1|TRBD2
TGTGCCAGCACCAAAGGACTAGAATCGTACAATGAGCAGTTCTTC
CASTKGLESYNEQFF
>TRBV9|.|TRBJ2-7|.
TGTGCCAGCAGCGCTCTCGTTGGCGACGGAGTGATGTTGGGTGTCCACGAGCAGTACTTC
CASSALVGDGVMLGVHEQYF
>TRBV19|.|TRBJ2-1|TRBD1
TGTGCCAGTAGCCCTGGACAGGGGGCAAAGTACAATGAGCAGTTCTTC
CASSPGQGAKYNEQFF
>TRBV7-2|.|TRBJ2-1|.
TGTGCCAGCAGCTTAACCCCCTCTCAGCGCCGACAGAGTGGGCAGTTCTTC
CASSLTPSQRRQSGQFF
>TRBV27|.|TRBJ1-1|.
TGTGCCAGCAGTCCCCCAGGACGGATGAACACTGAAGCTTTCTTT
CASSPPGRMNTEAFF
>TRBV7-8|.|TRBJ2-7|.
TGTGCCAGCAGCTTAATTGGTAACCACGAGCAGTACTTC
CASSLIGNHEQYF
>TRBV6-1|.|TRBJ2-2|.
TGTGCCAGCAGTGAAGTAGGGTTTACAATGACCGGGGAGCTGTTTTTT
CASSEVGFTMTGELFF
>TRBV7-2|.|TRBJ2-7|.
TGTGCCAGCAGCTTATTTCTCGGGGGCTGGGAGCAGTACTTC
CASSLFLGGWEQYF
>TRBV6-6|.|TRBJ1-3|.
TGTGCCAGCAGGCCACAGAGCTCTGGAAACACCATATATTTT
CASRPQSSGNTIYF
>TRBV6-1|.|TRBJ1-6|.
TGTGCCAGTTGGAGAGGGGGATCAGGGAATTCACCCCTCCACTTT
CASWRGGSGNSPLHF
>TRBV13|.|TRBJ2-7|.
TGTGCCAGCAGCACACTACCGGGGGCCGGGATGGGCGAGCAGTACTTC
CASSTLPGAGMGEQYF
>TRBV6-6|.|TRBJ2-4|.
TGTGCCAGCAGTTACGTTCCCCGAGATGGTAAAAACATTCAGTACTTC
CASSYVPRDGKNIQYF
>TRBV7-8|.|TRBJ2-1|.
TGTGCCAGCAGCCCCGGACAGCAGATCTACAATGAGCAGTTCTTC
CASSPGQQIYNEQFF
>TRBV2|.|TRBJ2-5|TRBD1
TGTGCCAGCAGTGGGACAGGGGGCGGGAGAGAGACCCAGTACTTC
CASSGTGGGRETQYF
>TRBV5-8|.|TRBJ1-1|.
TGTGCCAGCATGTGGCAGGCGGGTAACACTGAAGCTTTCTTT
CASMWQAGNTEAFF
>TRBV6-1|.|TRBJ2-7|.
TGTGCCAGCAGTGAAGGACCGTCCTACGAGCAGTACTTC
CASSEGPSYEQYF
>TRBV27|.|TRBJ2-7|TRBD2
TGTGCCAGCAGTGGACTAGCGGGAGTCCCCTACGAGCAGTACTTC
CASSGLAGVPYEQYF
>TRBV6-1|.|TRBJ1-5|TRBD1
TGTGCCAGCATGTTGACAGGGAGCAATCAGCCCCAGCATTTT
CASMLTGSNQPQHF
>TRBV5-1|.|TRBJ2-2|TRBD1
TGCGCCAGCAGCCTACGGACAGGGGGGAACACCGGGGAGCTGTTTTTT
CASSLRTGGNTGELFF
>TRBV5-1|.|TRBJ2-3|.
TGCGCCAGCAGCTTGGTGCTAGCGAACGCAGATACGCAGTATTTT
CASSLVLANADTQYF
>TRBV30|few|TRBJ1-4|.
TGTGCCTGGAGTGAAGGACAGCTTAATGAAAAACTGTTTTTT
CAWSEGQLNEKLFF
>TRBV6-1|.|TRBJ2-5|.
TGTGCCAGCAGCGTCGACAACCAAGAGACCCAGTACTTC
CASSVDNQETQYF
>TRBV5-6|.|TRBJ2-1|.
TGTGCCAGCGCGAAGTTCCAGGGAAGGGTCGATGAGCAGTTCTTC
CASAKFQGRVDEQFF
>TRBV6-1|.|TRBJ1-5|TRBD1
TGTGCCAGCAGCCGAGGAGGGGGCGCGGGTCAGCCCCAGCATTTT
CASSRGGGAGQPQHF
>TRBV6-5|.|TRBJ2-3|TRBD1
TGTGCCAGCAGTGCGACAGGGGGCATCCCAGATACGCAGTATTTT
CASSATGGIPDTQYF
>TRBV28|once|TRBJ1-1|.
TGTGCCAGCTCGCTACCGACAGGGAACACTGAAGCTTTCTTT
CASSLPTGNTEAFF